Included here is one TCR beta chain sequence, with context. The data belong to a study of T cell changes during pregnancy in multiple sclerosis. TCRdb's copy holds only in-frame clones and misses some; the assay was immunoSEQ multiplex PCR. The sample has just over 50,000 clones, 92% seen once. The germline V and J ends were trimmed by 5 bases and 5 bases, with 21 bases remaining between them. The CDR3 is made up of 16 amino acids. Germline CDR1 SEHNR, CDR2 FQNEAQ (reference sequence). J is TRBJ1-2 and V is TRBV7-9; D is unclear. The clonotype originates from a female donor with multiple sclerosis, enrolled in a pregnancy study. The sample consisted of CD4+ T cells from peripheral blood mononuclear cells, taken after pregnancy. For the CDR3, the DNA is TGTGCCAGCAGCCCCCCCGGAAGGCCTAGACTTTATGGCTACACCTTC. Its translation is CASSPPGRPRLYGYTF.